A single sample gave rise to the 17 T cell receptor beta chains below, sequenced in a study of glioma-infiltrating T cells after dendritic cell vaccination. The table came from immunoSEQ multiplex PCR; TCRdb's copy has only in-frame clones and leaves some out. This table holds 93,000 or so clones, around three quarters found once. Here the sequenced sample was blood, taken before dendritic cell vaccination. The source is a human donor with glioblastoma.

This clone was picked up one time. This rearrangement joins TRBV5-4 to TRBJ2-3, with TRBD2 identical over 8 bases. The CDR3 totals 13 residues. V was pared by 6 bases and J by 1 base, with 1 base of the junction left unmatched. Germline V gene lookup returns CDR1 SGHNT and CDR2 YYREEE (reference sequence). The CDR3 loop reads CASKLAGTDTQYF. In nucleotides, the CDR3 is TGTGCCAGCAAACTAGCGGGCACAGATACGCAGTATTTT.

As to this clone: The junction shows a germline mismatch at one end, possibly a read error. The V and J genes are TRBV7-7 and TRBJ1-1, with TRBD1 matching over 8 bases. Germline CDR1 SSHAT, CDR2 FNYEAQ (reference sequence). The CDR3 runs to 13 residues. CDR3 coding DNA: TGTGCTAGCAGTCCCGACAGGGGCGTTAAAGCTTTCTTT. Amino acid sequence: CASSPDRGVKAFF.

The chain joins TRBV11-1 to TRBJ2-2, with a tentative D call TRBD2 (6 bases). CDR3 length: 15 residues. Germline V CDR1 and CDR2: SGHAT, FQDESV (reference sequence). V was shortened by 4 bases and J by 1 base, with 10 bases between the two germline ends. The CDR3 loop is CASSSGTVNTGELFF. The CDR3 nucleotides read TGTGCCAGCAGCTCCGGGACTGTGAACACCGGGGAGCTGTTTTTT.

The rearrangement uses TRBV10-3 and TRBJ1-1; TRBD1 aligns across 8 bases. This CDR3 comprises 13 residues. V trimming: 5 bases; J trimming: 3 bases; junction bases outside the gene matches: 2. In germline, CDR1 is ENHRY, CDR2 SYGVKD. CDR3 sequence reads: CAISMDRDTEAFF. DNA for the CDR3: TGTGCCATCAGTATGGACAGGGACACTGAAGCTTTCTTT.

This clone was detected only a few times. The chain couples TRBV5-1 to TRBJ1-4; D is perhaps TRBD1 (6 bases). The CDR3 has 15 amino acids. Germline-derived CDR1 and CDR2 are SGHRS and YFSETQ. V shed 0 bases and J shed 3 bases, with 9 bases lying between them. Here the CDR3 reads CASSLGTASNEKLFF. DNA for the CDR3: TGCGCCAGCAGCTTGGGGACAGCATCTAATGAAAAACTGTTTTTT. The whole variable domain, filled in from reference TRBV5-1 and TRBJ1-4, reads KAGVTQTPRYLIKTRGQQVTLSCSPISGHRSVSWYQQTPGQGLQFLFEYFSETQRNKGNFPGRFSGRQFSNSRSEMNVSTLELGDSALYLCASSLGTASNEKLFFGSGTQLSVL.

This clone was counted between two and nine times. The gene calls are TRBV2 and TRBJ2-7; 7 bases align to TRBD2. Germline-derived CDR1 and CDR2 are SNHLY and FYNNEI. The V and J ends lost 8 bases and 5 bases, in that order; junction bases with no gene match: 9. CDR3 length equals 13 residues. The CDR3 DNA reads TGTGCCAGCCGCCCCGAGCGGGGCCACGAGCAGTACTTC. Residues: CASRPERGHEQYF.

This clone occurred once. V gene TRBV28 combines with J gene TRBJ2-7; 7 nucleotides align to TRBD2. The ends lost 1 base at V and 3 bases at J; junction bases unmatched: 12. The CDR3 covers 17 residues. In germline, CDR1 is MDHEN, CDR2 SYDVKM. The CDR3 coding sequence is TGTGCCAGCAGTTTATCGCGGGCGGGAGTGGTCTTCTACGAGCAGTACTTC. As protein: CASSLSRAGVVFYEQYF.

The gene calls are TRBV2 and TRBJ2-3; 10 nucleotides line up with TRBD1. Germline V lookup: CDR1 SNHLY, CDR2 FYNNEI. V was pared by 6 bases and J by 4 bases, with 10 bases of the junction left unmatched. This CDR3 contains 16 residues. The DNA for the CDR3 is TGTGCCAGCAGGACCTCCGGGACAGGGGTCGCAGATACGCAGTATTTT. As protein: CASRTSGTGVADTQYF.

J is TRBJ2-1 and V is TRBV5-1; the D is unclear. V lost 0 bases, J lost 3 bases, and 7 bases lay in between. In germline, CDR1 is SGHRS, CDR2 YFSETQ. The CDR3 runs to 14 residues. Here the CDR3 reads CASSLDNGYNEQFF. The DNA of the CDR3 is TGCGCCAGCAGCTTGGACAATGGCTACAATGAGCAGTTCTTC. Variable domain in full (rest from reference TRBV5-1 and TRBJ2-1): KAGVTQTPRYLIKTRGQQVTLSCSPISGHRSVSWYQQTPGQGLQFLFEYFSETQRNKGNFPGRFSGRQFSNSRSEMNVSTLELGDSALYLCASSLDNGYNEQFFGPGTRLTVL.

This clone has only a few counts. The chain combines TRBV2 with TRBJ2-7; D is uncertain. V lost 6 bases and J lost 6, with 12 bases in between. Germline values: CDR1 SNHLY, CDR2 FYNNEI. The CDR3 covers 12 residues. CDR3 nucleotide sequence: TGTGCCAGCAGCATCCGGGTCATCGAGCAGTACTTC. Protein: CASSIRVIEQYF.

On this clone itself: A read error may account for a junction end that differs from germline. The chain recombines TRBV5-1 with TRBJ2-1, with a weak D call TRBD1 (5 bases). CDR1 is SGHRS, CDR2 YFSETQ, per germline. The CDR3 is made up of 17 amino acids. CDR3 protein: CASRLTPGPLPGYEQLF. CDR3 nucleotides: TGCGCCAGCAGGTTGACTCCAGGGCCACTTCCCGGCTATGAGCAGCTCTTC.

This clone has a handful of counts. The V gene is TRBV25-1, the J gene TRBJ2-2; possibly TRBD1 for D (5 bases). The germline V gene has CDR1 MGHDK and CDR2 SYGVNS. Trimming shortened V by 4 bases and J by 4 bases, and 7 bases separated the two germline ends. This CDR3 contains 13 residues. DNA of the CDR3: TGTGCCAGCAGTGGAAGGGGCACCGGGGAGCTGTTTTTT. This encodes CASSGRGTGELFF.

The chain combines TRBV30 with TRBJ2-3; TRBD2 is a possible D gene (6 bases). Per germline, CDR1 GTSNPN and CDR2 SVGIG (reference sequence). This CDR3 is 13 amino acids long. Trimming shortened V by 3 bases and J by 4 bases, and 11 bases separated the two germline ends. The CDR3, as DNA: TGTGCCTGGAGCGGGGGTATGCCAGATACGCAGTATTTT. This encodes CAWSGGMPDTQYF. Full variable domain (missing parts from reference TRBV30 and TRBJ2-3): SQTIHQWPATLVQPVGSPLSLECTVEGTSNPNLYWYRQAAGRGLQLLFYSVGIGQISSEVPQNLSASRPQDRQFILSSKKLLLSDSGFYLCAWSGGMPDTQYFGPGTRLTVL.

V gene TRBV5-6 combines with J gene TRBJ2-5; TRBD2 agrees at 7 bases. Germline assignment: CDR1 SGHDT and CDR2 YYEEEE. V was pared by 1 base and J by 6 bases, with 6 bases of the junction left unmatched. The CDR3 runs 14 residues. The CDR3 region has the DNA TGTGCCAGCAGCTTGTCAGCGGGAAGAAAGACCCAGTACTTC. As protein: CASSLSAGRKTQYF.

The chain employs TRBV5-1 and TRBJ2-3; 7 bases match TRBD1. Germline loops: CDR1 SGHRS, CDR2 YFSETQ. CDR3 length: 15 amino acids. J gave up 1 base and V 0 bases, and 2 bases lay outside the gene matches. CDR3 protein: CASSLGGQRTDTQYF. CDR3 coding DNA: TGCGCCAGCAGCTTGGGGGGACAGCGCACAGATACGCAGTATTTT.

The CDR3 region has the DNA TGTGCCAGCAGCTTAGCGAGGAGGTTAGATACGCAGTATTTT. Its translation is CASSLARRLDTQYF. The chain is built from TRBV11-2 and TRBJ2-3; possible D gene TRBD2, 5 bases. The CDR3 spans 14 residues. Per the germline V gene, CDR1 is SGHAT and CDR2 is FQNNGV. V dropped 1 base and J dropped 5 bases, with 10 bases sitting between them.

This chain connects TRBV19 to TRBJ1-4; D possibly corresponds to TRBD1 (6 bases). Germline-derived CDR1 and CDR2 are LNHDA and SQIVND (reference sequence). The CDR3 totals 14 residues. The germline V and J ends were trimmed by 2 bases and 4 bases, with 8 bases remaining between them. The CDR3, as DNA: TGTGCCAGTAGTATAACAGGGATTAATGAAAAACTGTTTTTT. This encodes CASSITGINEKLFF.